Listed below are T cell receptor beta chains from one sample, sequenced in a study of T cell responses to AZD1222 COVID-19 vaccine. Using immunoSEQ multiplex PCR, the repertoire was profiled, and TCRdb retains in-frame clones only, with some absent. The sample records over 100,000 clones, about nine tenths being singletons. Sequences were derived from peripheral blood, sampled on day 0 of AZD1222 vaccination. The receptor source for this set is an adult in good health. Each CDR3 is given with its conserved first and last residue. The order of the fields is J gene, V gene, D gene, clone size, CDR3 DNA, CDR3 protein. D genes are given only for firm matches. Part of the rows lack a size; the others show once, few, many or a class for expanded clones.

>TRBJ2-7|TRBV9|-|-
TGTGCCAGCAGCACAGGACGGCTTAGCTCCTACGAGCAGTACTTC
CASSTGRLSSYEQYF
>TRBJ2-2|TRBV15|-|-
TGTGCCACCAGCAGAGATTGGTCAACAGGGAGCACCGGGGAGCTGTTTTTT
CATSRDWSTGSTGELFF
>TRBJ1-6|TRBV19|TRBD1|-
TGTGCCACCCAGACAGGGAGGAATTCACCCCTCCACTTT
CATQTGRNSPLHF
>TRBJ1-2|TRBV29-1|-|-
TGCAGCGTTGAAGATCCGGGTCTCTATGGCTACACCTTC
CSVEDPGLYGYTF
>TRBJ1-5|TRBV7-2|-|-
TGTGCCAGCAGCCTGGCGGTAAGCAGTCAGCCCCAGCATTTT
CASSLAVSSQPQHF
>TRBJ1-4|TRBV7-3|-|-
TGTGCCAGCAGCAGTGGGGCAGGCGAAAAACTGTTTTTT
CASSSGAGEKLFF
>TRBJ2-5|TRBV18|TRBD1|-
TGTGCCAGCTCACCCAACCCAGGACAGGGGGAGACCCAGTACTTC
CASSPNPGQGETQYF
>TRBJ2-7|TRBV7-2|-|few
TGTGCCAGCAGCTTAGCGCAGGTAGTCTACGAGCAGTACTTC
CASSLAQVVYEQYF
>TRBJ2-7|TRBV3-1/TRBV3-2|-|-
TGTGCCAGCAGCCAAGTCCCGGCCTACGAGCAGTACTTC
CASSQVPAYEQYF
>TRBJ2-7|TRBV7-3|TRBD1|-
TGTGCCAGCAGCCCAGGACAGGGTGCTCCCTACGAGCAGTACTTC
CASSPGQGAPYEQYF
>TRBJ2-7|TRBV5-6|TRBD1|-
TGTGCCAGCAGCACCCCCGGGACAGACAACTACGAGCAGTACTTC
CASSTPGTDNYEQYF
>TRBJ2-1|TRBV5-1|TRBD2|-
TGCGCCAGCAGCTTAACCGGGACTAGCGCCGCTGAGCAGTTCTTC
CASSLTGTSAAEQFF
>TRBJ1-2|TRBV2|-|-
TGTGCCAGCATTTTATTTGGAGGGAGATTAAACTATGGCTACACCTTC
CASILFGGRLNYGYTF
>TRBJ1-2|TRBV25-1|-|-
TGTGCCAGCAGTTCACAGGGTCCTAGAGGCTACACCTTC
CASSSQGPRGYTF
>TRBJ2-5|TRBV6-5|-|-
TGTGCCAGCAGTTACCGACAGCCGTACCAAGAGACCCAGTACTTC
CASSYRQPYQETQYF
>TRBJ1-1|TRBV7-9|-|-
TGTGCCAGCAGCCCAACGCAGGGGATGAACACTGAAGCTTTCTTT
CASSPTQGMNTEAFF
>TRBJ1-1|TRBV28|-|-
TGTGCCAGCAGTGACACAGTTACCAAGATCACTGAAGCTTTCTTT
CASSDTVTKITEAFF
>TRBJ2-5|TRBV29-1|-|-
TGCAGCGTTGGGCCAGTGGAAGGGGGGACCCAGTACTTC
CSVGPVEGGTQYF
>TRBJ1-6|TRBV2|-|-
TGTGCCAGCAGTGATGTGGGGTTTAATTCACCCCTCCACTTT
CASSDVGFNSPLHF
>TRBJ2-2|TRBV9|-|-
TGTGCCAGCAGCGTAGAAGGGTCCGGGGAGCTGTTTTTT
CASSVEGSGELFF
>TRBJ2-7|TRBV6-5|-|-
TGTGCCAGCAGTTACTTGGGGTCTAGCTCCTACGAGCAGTACTTC
CASSYLGSSSYEQYF
>TRBJ2-3|TRBV12-5|TRBD2|-
TGTGCTAGTGGTTTGGTAGTCGGGGGGATAAATACGCAGTATTTT
CASGLVVGGINTQYF
>TRBJ2-7|TRBV2|TRBD2|-
TGTGCCAGCAGGGGGGGGACTAGCGGCTACGAGCAGTACTTC
CASRGGTSGYEQYF
>TRBJ2-1|TRBV9|TRBD2|-
TGTGCCAGCAGCGTAGTGTCTAGCGGCATGTACAATGAGCAGTTCTTC
CASSVVSSGMYNEQFF
>TRBJ1-4|TRBV3-1/TRBV3-2|-|-
TGTGCCAGCAGCCAAGATCTTCCGGGGGCGGGGGAAAAACTGTTTTTT
CASSQDLPGAGEKLFF
>TRBJ2-3|TRBV30|TRBD2|-
TGTGCCTGGAGTGTTTGGCTAGCGGGGATCCCCCCCGTGCAGTATTTT
CAWSVWLAGIPPVQYF
>TRBJ2-1|TRBV28|-|-
TGTGCCAGCAGTTTGGGTAGCTCCTACAATGAGCAGTTCTTC
CASSLGSSYNEQFF
>TRBJ1-2|TRBV6-5|-|-
TGTGCCAGCGTTGGACAGCACTATGGCTACACCTTC
CASVGQHYGYTF
>TRBJ1-1|TRBV2|-|few
TGTGCCAGCCTGGGACTCCCGAACACTGAAGCTTTCTTT
CASLGLPNTEAFF
>TRBJ2-7|TRBV19|TRBD1|-
TGTGCCAGTAGTAGGGGGACAGGAAGCTCCTACGAGCAGTACTTC
CASSRGTGSSYEQYF
>TRBJ1-6|TRBV19|-|once
TGTGCCAGTAGTACGCCGCGGGACGGTAATAATTCACCCCTCCACTTT
CASSTPRDGNNSPLHF
>TRBJ2-7|TRBV28|-|-
TGTGCCAGCAGTTGGGCCGGCACAGGGCAGTACTTC
CASSWAGTGQYF
>TRBJ1-3|TRBV7-2|-|-
TGTGCCAGCAGCTTAACCGGCCTAGGAAACACCATATATTTT
CASSLTGLGNTIYF
>TRBJ2-3|TRBV14|-|-
TGTGCCAGCAGCCGATTAAAAGGGGATGTTGGCACAGATACGCAGTATTTT
CASSRLKGDVGTDTQYF